A selection of T cell receptor beta chains follows, all from one sample in a study of cytotoxic CD8 clonotypes in ibrutinib-treated CLL. The protocol was immunoSEQ multiplex PCR, while the TCRdb copy is restricted to in-frame clones and leaves out a portion. Among tens of thousands of clones listed, around 83% were seen once. This material consisted of PBMCs, taken before ibrutinib treatment. The receptor source for this set is a human donor with chronic lymphocytic leukemia. CDR3s include the opening cysteine and the closing phenylalanine or tryptophan. Each record gives: J gene, clone size, V gene, D gene, CDR3 protein, CDR3 DNA. The D gene is left open where the match is weak. The size of a clone is reported for some rows only, either as once, few or many, or as a class for expanded clones.

TRBJ2-7 | - | TRBV29-1 | TRBD1 | CSVYLRQGIYEQYF | TGCAGCGTTTATTTGAGACAGGGTATATACGAGCAGTACTTC
TRBJ2-7 | - | TRBV12-5 | TRBD1 | CASGSDRVFSEQYF | TGTGCTAGTGGCTCGGACAGGGTTTTCTCCGAGCAGTACTTC
TRBJ1-2 | - | TRBV7-2 | TRBD1 | CASSYITGEDYGYTF | TGTGCCAGCAGCTACATCACAGGGGAGGACTATGGCTACACCTTC
TRBJ2-7 | - | TRBV7-6 | - | CASSKWGEQYF | TGTGCCAGCAGCAAATGGGGGGAGCAGTACTTC
TRBJ2-1 | - | TRBV5-8 | - | CASSFFLAPYNEQFF | TGTGCCAGCAGCTTTTTCCTAGCCCCATACAATGAGCAGTTCTTC
TRBJ2-1 | once | TRBV6-5 | - | CASSMMVGYNEQFF | TGTGCCAGCAGTATGATGGTAGGATACAATGAGCAGTTCTTC
TRBJ1-1 | few | TRBV28 | TRBD1 | CASSPTEQGYTEAFF | TGTGCCAGCAGTCCCACGGAACAGGGGTACACTGAAGCTTTCTTT
TRBJ1-1 | - | TRBV7-5 | - | CVRSTSLMLTFF | TGTGTCAGAAGCACTAGTCTTATGTTGACTTTCTTT
TRBJ1-1 | - | TRBV5-1 | - | CASTVRDMNTEAFF | TGCGCCAGCACCGTGCGGGATATGAACACTGAAGCTTTCTTT
TRBJ1-2 | - | TRBV4-3 | - | CASSQEGQGYGYTF | TGCGCCAGCAGCCAAGAGGGACAAGGCTATGGCTACACCTTC
TRBJ2-7 | - | TRBV6-1 | - | CASSVLSTGTYEQYF | TGTGCCAGCAGTGTCCTTTCGACAGGGACTTACGAGCAGTACTTC
TRBJ1-5 | once | TRBV27 | - | CASSSGIKGNSNQPQHF | TGTGCCAGCAGTTCAGGAATTAAGGGGAATAGCAATCAGCCCCAGCATTTT
TRBJ1-2 | - | TRBV30 | TRBD1 | CAWSPRGQGLGYTF | TGTGCCTGGAGCCCGCGGGGACAGGGTTTGGGCTACACCTTC
TRBJ1-5 | - | TRBV5-1 | - | CASSLGDSLSNQPQHF | TGCGCCAGCAGCTTGGGAGACAGTCTTAGCAATCAGCCCCAGCATTTT
TRBJ1-2 | - | TRBV9 | TRBD1 | CASSAPGTGGDGYTF | TGTGCCAGCAGCGCCCCCGGGACAGGGGGCGATGGCTACACCTTC
TRBJ2-3 | - | TRBV30 | - | CAWSVGSEDTQYF | TGTGCCTGGAGTGTAGGTAGTGAGGATACGCAGTATTTT
TRBJ2-1 | - | TRBV18 | - | CASSPLRGESGNEQFF | TGTGCCAGCTCACCACTCCGAGGTGAGTCGGGGAATGAGCAGTTCTTC
TRBJ2-7 | - | TRBV29-1 | - | CSVDGVGGGDEQYF | TGCAGCGTCGATGGGGTGGGAGGGGGCGATGAGCAGTACTTC
TRBJ1-1 | - | TRBV11-1 | - | CASSLRWNTEAFF | TGTGCCAGCAGCTTAAGATGGAACACTGAAGCTTTCTTT
TRBJ1-4 | - | TRBV4-2 | - | CASSQVEEVAEKLFF | TGTGCCAGCAGCCAAGTGGAGGAAGTGGCTGAAAAACTGTTTTTT
TRBJ2-7 | - | TRBV9 | TRBD1 | CASSPLGTGGAPYEQYF | TGTGCCAGCAGCCCATTAGGGACAGGGGGCGCCCCCTACGAGCAGTACTTC
TRBJ2-5 | once | TRBV5-1 | - | CASGLLGRRAETQYF | TGCGCCAGCGGTTTACTGGGACGTAGGGCGGAGACCCAGTACTTC
TRBJ2-3 | - | TRBV11-2 | TRBD2 | CASSSGLVGTDTQYF | TGTGCCAGCAGCTCCGGACTAGTAGGCACAGATACGCAGTATTTT
TRBJ2-1 | - | TRBV4-3 | TRBD1 | CASSLAGTGTEQFF | TGCGCCAGCAGCCTCGCCGGGACAGGGACTGAGCAGTTCTTC
TRBJ1-1 | - | TRBV7-6 | - | CASSLEQGNTEAFF | TGTGCCAGCAGCTTAGAGCAGGGGAACACTGAAGCTTTCTTT
TRBJ2-7 | - | TRBV2 | - | CASSSQGLEQYF | TGTGCCAGCAGTAGCCAGGGTCTCGAGCAGTACTTC
TRBJ1-3 | - | TRBV11-2 | - | CASSPTGRGISGNTIYF | TGTGCCAGCAGCCCCACCGGCAGGGGCATCTCTGGAAACACCATATATTTT
TRBJ2-7 | - | TRBV11-3 | - | CASSPAYYEQYF | TGTGCCAGCAGTCCTGCGTACTACGAGCAGTACTTC
TRBJ1-3 | - | TRBV6-5 | - | CASSYSFSSGNTIYF | TGTGCCAGCAGTTACTCGTTCAGCTCTGGAAACACCATATATTTT
TRBJ2-3 | - | TRBV9 | - | CASSVGTDTQYF | TGTGCCAGCAGCGTTGGAACAGATACGCAGTATTTT
TRBJ2-7 | - | TRBV6-5 | - | CASSRGQPYEQYF | TGTGCCAGCAGTAGAGGACAGCCCTACGAGCAGTACTTC
TRBJ1-5 | - | TRBV9 | - | CASHTEHNQPQHF | TGTGCCAGCCACACTGAACACAATCAGCCCCAGCATTTT
TRBJ2-6 | - | TRBV30 | - | CALGGGANVLTF | TGTGCCTTGGGGGGCGGGGCCAACGTCCTGACTTTC
TRBJ2-2 | - | TRBV5-1 | - | CASSPELSAANTGELFF | TGCGCCAGCAGCCCGGAACTATCTGCGGCGAACACCGGGGAGCTGTTTTTT
TRBJ1-3 | - | TRBV30 | - | CAWHTGRPYF | TGTGCCTGGCATACGGGCCGCCCATATTTT
TRBJ2-3 | - | TRBV6-5 | TRBD2 | CASSYERGRQYF | TGTGCCAGCAGTTACGAGCGGGGTAGGCAGTATTTT
TRBJ2-6 | - | TRBV7-6 | - | CASRETSSGANVLTF | TGTGCCAGCAGGGAGACGAGCTCTGGGGCCAACGTCCTGACTTTC
TRBJ2-7 | - | TRBV5-4 | TRBD1 | CASSLGDRTAYEQYF | TGTGCCAGCAGCTTGGGGGACAGAACCGCCTACGAGCAGTACTTC
TRBJ1-1 | - | TRBV5-3 | - | CARSLRGRDEAFF | TGTGCCAGAAGCTTGCGGGGGCGGGATGAAGCTTTCTTT
TRBJ2-1 | - | TRBV19 | TRBD2 | CASREAGGTYNEQFF | TGTGCCAGTAGGGAAGCGGGAGGAACCTACAATGAGCAGTTCTTC
TRBJ2-5 | few | TRBV6-5 | - | CASSYSRLQETQYF | TGTGCCAGCAGTTACTCGCGTCTCCAAGAGACCCAGTACTTC
TRBJ1-1 | - | TRBV27 | - | CASSLFHSNTEAFF | TGTGCCAGCAGTTTGTTTCATTCGAACACTGAAGCTTTCTTT
TRBJ1-1 | - | TRBV9 | - | CASSVGGPGTEAFF | TGTGCCAGCAGCGTAGGGGGACCGGGCACTGAAGCTTTCTTT
TRBJ2-1 | - | TRBV7-7 | - | CARFPQRRGHSYNEQFF | TGTGCTAGGTTCCCGCAACGCAGGGGTCACTCCTACAATGAGCAGTTCTTC
TRBJ2-7 | - | TRBV5-1 | - | CASSLDIYEQYF | TGCGCCAGCAGCTTGGATATCTACGAGCAGTACTTC
TRBJ2-5 | - | TRBV5-6 | - | CASSSFLRQGSGETQYF | TGTGCCAGCAGCTCATTCTTACGGCAGGGGAGTGGAGAGACCCAGTACTTC
TRBJ2-7 | - | TRBV4-2 | TRBD2 | CASSQDRKTSGSNHEQYF | TGTGCCAGCAGCCAAGATAGGAAGACTAGCGGGAGCAACCACGAGCAGTACTTC
TRBJ2-7 | - | TRBV29-1 | - | CSAKDPGEQYF | TGCAGCGCCAAGGACCCGGGCGAGCAGTACTTC
TRBJ1-2 | once | TRBV7-2 | TRBD1 | CASSLAGQGAYGYTF | TGTGCCAGCAGCTTAGCCGGACAGGGGGCGTATGGCTACACCTTC